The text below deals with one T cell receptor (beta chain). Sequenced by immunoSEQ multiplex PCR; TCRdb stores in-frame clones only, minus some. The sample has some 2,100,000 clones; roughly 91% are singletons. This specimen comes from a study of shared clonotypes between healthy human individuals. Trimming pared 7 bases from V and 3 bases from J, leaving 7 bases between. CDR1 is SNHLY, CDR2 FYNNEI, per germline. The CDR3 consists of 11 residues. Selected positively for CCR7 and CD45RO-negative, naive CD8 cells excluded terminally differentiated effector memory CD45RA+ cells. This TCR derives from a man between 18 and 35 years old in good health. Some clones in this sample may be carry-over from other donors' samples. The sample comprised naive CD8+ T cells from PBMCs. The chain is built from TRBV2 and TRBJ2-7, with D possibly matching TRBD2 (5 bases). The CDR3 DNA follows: TGTGCCAGCACCGGGATCTACGAGCAGTACTTC. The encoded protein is CASTGIYEQYF.